The 13 T cell receptor beta chains below come from one sample, sequenced in a study of CD8 T cells in ankylosing spondylitis. TCRdb fed the 5' RACE reads into MiXCR, producing one record per CDR3 protein. The sample includes about 160,000 distinct CDR3 sequences, 40% to 50% of them seen just once. Sequenced input: synovial fluid, either unsorted or a sorted T cell fraction (not recorded which). Receptors originate from a male donor with ankylosing spondylitis.

The rearrangement joins TRBV12-3 or TRBV12-4 to TRBJ2-1; D gene unclear. Trimming pared 6 bases from V and 5 bases from J, leaving 11 bases between. The CDR3 sequence is 13 residues long. CDR3 sequence (DNA): TGTGCCAGCAGACAGACACTCGACAATGAGCAGTTCTTC. Translation: CASRQTLDNEQFF.

This clonotype has a single count. The chain uses TRBV18 and TRBJ2-5; perhaps TRBD2 as D (5 bases). V dropped 6 bases and J dropped 2 bases, with 13 bases sitting between them. The V gene's germline CDR1 is KGHSH and CDR2 LQKENI. The length of the CDR3 is 14 residues. CDR3 sequence reads: CASSSVVLQETQYF. CDR3 in DNA: TGTGCCAGCTCTAGCGTCGTGTTACAAGAGACCCAGTACTTC.

The gene calls are TRBV7-2 and TRBJ2-2; no clear D. CDR1 and CDR2 (germline): SGHTA, FQGNSA. V lost 2 bases and J 0 bases, leaving 7 bases between the germline ends. The length of the CDR3 is 15 residues. In nucleotides, the CDR3 is TGTGCCAGCAGCTTATTAGATTCGAACACCGGGGAGCTGTTTTTT. Encoded protein: CASSLLDSNTGELFF.

This clonotype was recorded a few times. The V gene is TRBV29-1, the J gene TRBJ1-2; D remains unclear. The V gene lost 1 base and the J gene lost 2 bases, with 14 bases spanning the gap. Germline V gives CDR1 SQVTM, CDR2 ANQGSEA. The length of the CDR3 is 15 residues. The CDR3 bases are TGCAGCGTTGAAGGGGGTACACAACGAAACTATGGCTACACCTTC. Encoded protein: CSVEGGTQRNYGYTF.

The chain combines TRBV7-3 with TRBJ2-1, with TRBD2 as a possible D gene (5 bases). Trimming left V 0 bases short and J 7 bases short, with 19 bases between. This CDR3 region has 17 residues. From germline, CDR1 is SGHTA and CDR2 FQGTGA. In DNA form, the CDR3 reads TGTGCCAGCAGCTTAACCCCTAGCACCCACCTCTGGAATGAGCAGTTCTTC. Translated, it gives CASSLTPSTHLWNEQFF.

The chain employs TRBV19 and TRBJ1-1, with TRBD1 identical over 10 bases. This CDR3 contains 15 residues. V shed 3 bases and J 1 base; nucleotides not matched to a gene: 2. CDR1 is LNHDA and CDR2 is SQIVND in the germline V gene (reference sequence). The CDR3 nucleotides read TGTGCCAGTAGTATGGGGACAGGGGCGAACACTGAAGCTTTCTTT. Translated: CASSMGTGANTEAFF. Variable domain in full (rest from reference TRBV19 and TRBJ1-1): DGGITQSPKYLFRKEGQNVTLSCEQNLNHDAMYWYRQDPGQGLRLIYYSQIVNDFQKGDIAEGYSVSREKKESFPLTVTSAQKNPTAFYLCASSMGTGANTEAFFGQGTRLTVV.

DNA of the CDR3: TGTGCCAGTGGCCCTTATCAGCCCCAGCATTTT. Its protein product is CASGPYQPQHF. The rearrangement links TRBV19 to TRBJ1-5; D is uncertain. CDR1 and CDR2 from the germline V gene are LNHDA and SQIVND (reference sequence). The CDR3 is 11 amino acids. The V gene lost 8 bases and the J gene lost 5 bases, with 7 bases spanning the gap.

A few counts support this clonotype. This rearrangement joins TRBV11-1 to TRBJ2-3, with 8 bases aligning to TRBD2. V gave up 2 bases and J gave up 0 bases; unmatched junction bases: 7. Germline V gene data show CDR1 as SGHAT and CDR2 as FQDESV (reference sequence). The CDR3 runs to 17 residues. CDR3 sequence reads: CASSLWPGGPSTDTQYF. In DNA, the CDR3 is TGTGCCAGCAGCTTATGGCCGGGGGGGCCTAGCACAGATACGCAGTATTTT.

CDR3 sequence: CAISRTGRYYGYTF. In DNA form, the CDR3 reads TGTGCCATCAGCCGGACAGGGAGGTACTATGGCTACACCTTC. The chain carries TRBV10-3 and TRBJ1-2, with TRBD1 matching 8 bases. CDR1 is ENHRY, CDR2 SYGVKD, per germline. This CDR3 spans 14 amino acids. With V trimmed by 6 bases and J by 3 bases, 6 bases remained unmatched.

The V call is TRBV4-2, the J call TRBJ2-4, with D possibly TRBD2 on 5 matching bases. Germline V gene data show CDR1 as LGHNA and CDR2 as YNFKEQ. Trimming left V 3 bases short and J 0 bases short, with 21 bases between. The CDR3 contains 19 residues. Here the CDR3 DNA reads TGTGCCAGCAGCCATCTGCCATGGACTGTCCTACTAGCCAAAAACATTCAGTACTTC. This codes for CASSHLPWTVLLAKNIQYF.

As DNA, the CDR3 is TGCAGTGCTTCTGGACGCAACTACAATGAGCAGTTCTTC. Its translation: CSASGRNYNEQFF. The rearrangement uses TRBV20-1 and TRBJ2-1; D gene uncertain. This CDR3 has 13 amino acids. Trimming cost V 5 bases and J 3 bases, with 11 bases left between them. Germline CDR1 and CDR2: DFQATT and SNEGSKA (reference sequence).

The chain recombines TRBV7-9 with TRBJ2-7; D is perhaps TRBD2 (7 bases). Between the trimmed V and J ends, which lost 6 bases and 3 bases, there was a span of 21 bases. The CDR3 extends over 16 amino acids. Germline loops: CDR1 SEHNR, CDR2 FQNEAQ (reference sequence). CDR3 coding DNA: TGTGCCAGCAGAGGGGGAGGGCCATTACCCTTCTACGAGCAGTACTTC. It codes for CASRGGGPLPFYEQYF.

The chain uses TRBV7-9 and TRBJ1-1; 7 bases map to TRBD1. V trimming: 6 bases; J trimming: 6 bases; junction bases outside the gene matches: 10. The CDR3 consists of 14 residues. The V gene's germline CDR1 is SEHNR and CDR2 FQNEAQ (reference sequence). CDR3 protein: CASSRTGGVSEAFF. CDR3 sequence (DNA): TGTGCCAGCAGTCGGACAGGAGGGGTGTCTGAAGCTTTCTTT.